Presented here are 22 T cell receptor beta chains from one specimen sequenced in a study of T cells in localized non-small cell lung cancer. Method: immunoSEQ multiplex PCR; TCRdb's copy keeps in-frame clones and lacks some. The sample has over 50,000 clones, over 80% seen once. The sequencing here drew on peripheral blood mononuclear cells, taken before any cancer treatment. These receptors originate from a man aged 35-69 years with stage III lung adenocarcinoma.

The rearrangement uses TRBV6-6 and TRBJ1-5; D is possibly TRBD1 (6 bases). V shed 1 base and J shed 4 bases, with 11 bases lying between them. CDR1 MNHNY and CDR2 SVGAGI come from the germline V gene (reference sequence). This CDR3 has 15 residues. CDR3 protein: CASSYWDISNQPQHF. The CDR3 DNA follows: TGTGCCAGCAGTTACTGGGACATCTCAAATCAGCCCCAGCATTTT.

The chain recombines TRBV4-2 with TRBJ1-2, with D hard to call. Trimming removed 1 base from V and 13 bases from J, with 19 bases in between. The germline gives CDR1 LGHNA, CDR2 YNFKEQ. This CDR3 region has 14 residues. CDR3 nucleotide sequence: TGTGCCAGCAGCCAAGTCGTCAGTCGCCTGCCTGGCACCTTC. Translation gives CASSQVVSRLPGTF.

The CDR3 DNA follows: TGTGCCAGCAGTGAGCCCGGCGAAGCTTTCTTT. Translating gives CASSEPGEAFF. The rearrangement joins TRBV25-1 to TRBJ1-1; D is unresolved. This CDR3 has 11 amino acids. Germline V gives CDR1 MGHDK, CDR2 SYGVNS. V was cut by 3 bases and J by 8 bases, with 7 bases left in between.

The chain has TRBV6-4 and TRBJ2-7; D gene ambiguous. The CDR3 consists of 16 residues. CDR1 and CDR2 from the germline V gene are MRHNA and SNTAGT. Trimming took off 3 bases at V and 2 bases at J, with 17 bases between the two ends. CDR3 protein: CASSDPNSGPPYEQYF. CDR3 nucleotides: TGTGCCAGCAGTGATCCGAATTCCGGGCCCCCCTACGAGCAGTACTTC.

This rearrangement joins TRBV29-1 to TRBJ2-5, with D tentatively TRBD2 (6 bases). Germline CDR1 reads SQVTM; CDR2 reads ANQGSEA. The CDR3 has 16 residues. Trimming stripped 0 bases from V and 4 bases from J, with 18 bases between. CDR3 nucleotides: TGCAGCGTTGAAGATCTTGGAGGGGTGATGGGAGAGACCCAGTACTTC. Its translation: CSVEDLGGVMGETQYF. Together with reference TRBV29-1 and TRBJ2-5, the CDR3 gives the full variable domain: SAVISQKPSRDICQRGTSLTIQCQVDSQVTMMFWYRQQPGQSLTLIATANQGSEATYESGFVIDKFPISRPNLTFSTLTVSNMSPEDSSIYLCSVEDLGGVMGETQYFGPGTRLLVL.

The chain carries TRBV7-2 and TRBJ2-7; 10 nucleotides agree with TRBD2. With 4 bases clipped from V and 5 bases from J, the junction kept 11 bases outside the gene matches. The CDR3 length is 16 residues. Per the germline V gene, CDR1 is SGHTA and CDR2 is FQGNSA. CDR3 coding DNA: TGTGCCAGCAGCTCCCCGGAAGCGGGGGGGCTCCACGAGCAGTACTTC. Translated, it gives CASSSPEAGGLHEQYF.

This rearrangement joins TRBV23-1 to TRBJ1-3, with D hard to call. TRBV23-1 is identified as an open reading frame with a role that is uncertain. The length of the CDR3 is 14 residues. Trimming took 5 bases from V and 6 from J, leaving 14 bases between them. The CDR3 is CASSTPEGENTIYF. The CDR3 DNA reads as TGCGCCAGCAGTACTCCGGAGGGCGAAAACACCATATATTTT.

The rearrangement joins TRBV13 to TRBJ2-5, with unresolved D. Germline V gene sequence: CDR1 PRHDT, CDR2 FYEKMQ (reference sequence). Trimming pared 0 bases from V and 3 bases from J, leaving 8 bases between. The CDR3 has 14 residues. This CDR3 is CASSLGAAEETQYF. The CDR3 DNA follows: TGTGCCAGCAGCTTAGGGGCAGCCGAAGAGACCCAGTACTTC.

V gene TRBV18 combines with J gene TRBJ2-5; 7 nucleotides agree with TRBD1. CDR3 size: 15 residues. V shed 6 bases and J 2 bases; nucleotides not matched to a gene: 9. Per the germline V gene, CDR1 is KGHSH and CDR2 is LQKENI. The CDR3 reads CASSPAGGSQETQYF. In DNA form, the CDR3 reads TGTGCCAGCTCTCCCGCAGGGGGTAGTCAAGAGACCCAGTACTTC.

This chain joins TRBV30 and TRBJ1-1, with D unresolved. Germline V lookup: CDR1 GTSNPN, CDR2 SVGIG (reference sequence). This CDR3 is 11 amino acids long. With 6 bases removed from V and 10 bases from J, the gap between germline ends came to 15 bases. The chain's CDR3 is CACLILRVAFF. The CDR3 nucleotides are TGTGCCTGCTTAATTTTGCGGGTAGCTTTCTTT.

The gene calls are TRBV7-3 and TRBJ2-6; D is undetermined. V lost 6 bases, J lost 2 bases, and 5 bases lay in between. CDR1 SGHTA and CDR2 FQGTGA come from the germline V gene. CDR3 length equals 13 residues. CDR3 sequence (DNA): TGTGCCAGCAGGGTGACTGGGGCCAACGTCCTGACTTTC. Protein sequence: CASRVTGANVLTF.

The chain links TRBV6-5 to TRBJ1-2, with 7 bases aligning to TRBD1. This CDR3 is built from 13 residues. J lost 7 bases, V lost 6 bases, and 8 bases had no gene match. Germline V gene data show CDR1 as MNHEY and CDR2 as SVGAGI. The CDR3 here is CASSSQGGSGYTF. The DNA of the CDR3 is TGTGCCAGCAGCTCCCAGGGGGGGTCTGGCTACACCTTC.

This clone has more than one count but fewer than ten. V is TRBV21-1 and J is TRBJ2-5; the D call TRBD1 from the table was never checked on the DNA. TRBV21-1 is designated a pseudogene. The CDR3 consists of 15 residues. The CDR3 sequence is CASSKEAVRTKTQYF. In DNA form, the CDR3 reads TGTGCCAGCAGCAAAGAGGCGGTTCGGACAAAGACCCAGTACTTC.

J is TRBJ1-1 and V is TRBV6-4, with D maybe TRBD1 (5 bases). Trimming cost V 0 bases and J 2 bases, with 10 bases left between them. The CDR3 extends over 15 amino acids. Germline V gene sequence: CDR1 MRHNA, CDR2 SNTAGT. The CDR3 DNA reads TGTGCCAGCAGTGACTCGGCAGGGCCAAACACTGAAGCTTTCTTT. Translating it yields CASSDSAGPNTEAFF.

V usage is TRBV7-9 and J usage is TRBJ2-7; tentative D call: TRBD2 (5 bases). The V end lost 2 bases, the J end lost 4 bases, and 18 bases lay between the germline ends. Germline V gives CDR1 SEHNR, CDR2 FQNEAQ (reference sequence). The CDR3 is 16 residues long. The CDR3 DNA sequence: TGTGCCAGCAGCTTAAAGGGAGCTCGGGGAGATTACGAGCAGTACTTC. Its translation is CASSLKGARGDYEQYF.

This clone was counted only a few times. The chain couples TRBV6-1 to TRBJ1-5, with a possible D match to TRBD1 (5 bases). Germline V CDR1 and CDR2: MNHNS, SASEGT. The CDR3 has 15 residues. V was pared by 6 bases and J by 1 base, with 13 bases between. CDR3 bases: TGTGCCAGCAGCGCTCAGGGTCCCAGCAATCAGCCCCAGCATTTT. Its protein is CASSAQGPSNQPQHF.

This chain connects TRBV4-2 to TRBJ2-7; TRBD1 aligns across 9 bases. V gave up 4 bases and J gave up 2 bases; unmatched junction bases: 3. Per germline, CDR1 LGHNA and CDR2 YNFKEQ. The CDR3 runs to 14 residues. CDR3 nucleotide sequence: TGTGCCAGCAGCCCCGGGACAGGGACCTACGAGCAGTACTTC. Amino acids: CASSPGTGTYEQYF.

The table lists this clone with a count of one. The chain recombines TRBV11-3 with TRBJ1-1; D gene unclear. The CDR3 loop spans 14 amino acids. Germline CDR1 and CDR2: SGHNT and YENEEA. Trimming stripped 8 bases from V and 5 bases from J, with 18 bases between. The CDR3 sequence: CASSPGGGSTEAFF. CDR3 sequence (DNA): TGTGCCAGCTCCCCGGGTGGAGGGTCTACTGAAGCTTTCTTT.

This chain uses TRBV9 with TRBJ1-1; weak D call: TRBD1 (6 bases). Trimming pared 4 bases from V and 0 bases from J, leaving 13 bases between. This CDR3 contains 15 residues. Germline V gene lookup returns CDR1 SGDLS and CDR2 YYNGEE. CDR3 sequence: CASSPPGQLNTEAFF. CDR3 sequence (DNA): TGTGCCAGCAGCCCCCCCGGACAGTTGAACACTGAAGCTTTCTTT.

V is TRBV6-5 and J is TRBJ1-4, with D unclear. Germline values: CDR1 MNHEY, CDR2 SVGAGI. The CDR3 has 15 residues. V lost 2 bases and J 3 bases, leaving 10 bases between the germline ends. CDR3 region: CASSYAVSANEKLFF. The CDR3 bases are TGTGCCAGCAGTTACGCGGTTAGCGCTAATGAAAAACTGTTTTTT.

V and J are TRBV11-3 and TRBJ2-7, with D maybe TRBD1 (6 bases). V was pared by 5 bases and J by 3 bases, with 11 bases between. The CDR3 is made up of 13 amino acids. The germline gives CDR1 SGHNT, CDR2 YENEEA. CDR3 loop: CASSPGQGYEQYF. The CDR3 DNA reads as TGTGCCAGCAGCCCGGGACAAGGCTACGAGCAGTACTTC. The full variable domain, with the rest looked up from reference TRBV11-3 and TRBJ2-7, is EAGVVQSPRYKIIEKKQPVAFWCNPISGHNTLYWYLQNLGQGPELLIRYENEEAVDDSQLPKDRFSAERLKGVDSTLKIQPAELGDSAVYLCASSPGQGYEQYFGPGTRLTVT.

V gene TRBV7-7 combines with J gene TRBJ2-2; TRBD1 is a possible D gene (6 bases). This CDR3 spans 16 amino acids. V shed 3 bases and J shed 5 bases, with 16 bases lying between them. Germline assignment: CDR1 SSHAT and CDR2 FNYEAQ (reference sequence). The CDR3 reads CASSLDGQKPTGELFF. The CDR3 DNA reads as TGTGCCAGCAGCTTGGACGGACAGAAACCGACCGGGGAGCTGTTTTTT.